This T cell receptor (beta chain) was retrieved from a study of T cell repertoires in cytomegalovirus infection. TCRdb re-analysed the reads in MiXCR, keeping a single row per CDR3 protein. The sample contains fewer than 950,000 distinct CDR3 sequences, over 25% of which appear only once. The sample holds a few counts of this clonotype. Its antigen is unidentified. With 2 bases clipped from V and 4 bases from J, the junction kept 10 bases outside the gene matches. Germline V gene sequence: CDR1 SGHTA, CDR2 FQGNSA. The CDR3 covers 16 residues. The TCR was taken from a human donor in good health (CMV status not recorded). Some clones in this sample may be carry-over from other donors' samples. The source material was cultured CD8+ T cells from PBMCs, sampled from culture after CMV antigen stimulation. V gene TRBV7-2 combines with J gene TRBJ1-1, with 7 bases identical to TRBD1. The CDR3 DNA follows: TGTGCCAGCAGCTTATCATCCGAGGGGGCAGCCACTGAAGCTTTCTTT. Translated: CASSLSSEGAATEAFF.